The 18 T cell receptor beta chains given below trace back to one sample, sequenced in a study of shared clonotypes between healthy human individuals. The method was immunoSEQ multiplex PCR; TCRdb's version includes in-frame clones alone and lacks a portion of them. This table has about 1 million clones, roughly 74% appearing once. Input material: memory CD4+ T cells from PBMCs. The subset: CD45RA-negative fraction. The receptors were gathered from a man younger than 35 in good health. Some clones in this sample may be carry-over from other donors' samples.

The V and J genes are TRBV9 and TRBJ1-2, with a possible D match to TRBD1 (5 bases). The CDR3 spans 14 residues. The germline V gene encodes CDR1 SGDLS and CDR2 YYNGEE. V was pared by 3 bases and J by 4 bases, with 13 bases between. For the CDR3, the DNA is TGTGCCAGCAGCGCAGGGATGGAGGGCTATGGCTACACCTTC. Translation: CASSAGMEGYGYTF. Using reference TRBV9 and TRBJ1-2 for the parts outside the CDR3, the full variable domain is DSGVTQTPKHLITATGQRVTLRCSPRSGDLSVYWYQQSLDQGLQFLIQYYNGEERAKGNILERFSAQQFPDLHSELNLSSLELGDSALYFCASSAGMEGYGYTFGSGTRLTVV.

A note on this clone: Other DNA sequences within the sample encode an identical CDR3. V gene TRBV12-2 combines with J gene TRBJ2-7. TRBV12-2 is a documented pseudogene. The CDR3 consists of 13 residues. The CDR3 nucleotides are TGTGCAAGTCGTTTAGCAGGGATCGACGAGCAGTACTTC. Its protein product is CASRLAGIDEQYF.

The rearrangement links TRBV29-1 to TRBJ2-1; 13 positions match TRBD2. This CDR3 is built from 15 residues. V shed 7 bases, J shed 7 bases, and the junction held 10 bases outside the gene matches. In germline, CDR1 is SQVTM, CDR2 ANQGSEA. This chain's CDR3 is CSGRTSGRAENEQFF. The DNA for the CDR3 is TGCAGCGGTCGCACTAGCGGGAGGGCCGAAAATGAGCAGTTCTTC.

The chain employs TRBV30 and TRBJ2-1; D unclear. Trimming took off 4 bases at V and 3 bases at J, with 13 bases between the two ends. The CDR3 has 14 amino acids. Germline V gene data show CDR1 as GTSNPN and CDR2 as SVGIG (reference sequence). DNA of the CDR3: TGTGCCTGGAATCTACCCCTCATCTACAATGAGCAGTTCTTC. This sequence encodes CAWNLPLIYNEQFF.

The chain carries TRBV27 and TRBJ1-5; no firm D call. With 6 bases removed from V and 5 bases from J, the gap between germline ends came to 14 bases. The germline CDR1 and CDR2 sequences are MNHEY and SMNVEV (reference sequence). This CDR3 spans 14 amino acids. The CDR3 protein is CASSPTGSYQPQHF. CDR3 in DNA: TGTGCCAGCAGCCCGACTGGCTCATATCAGCCCCAGCATTTT.

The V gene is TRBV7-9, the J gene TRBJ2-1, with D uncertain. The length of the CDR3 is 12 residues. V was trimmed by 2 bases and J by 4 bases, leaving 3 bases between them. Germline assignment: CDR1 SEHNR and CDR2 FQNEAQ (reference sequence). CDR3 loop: CASSLIYNEQFF. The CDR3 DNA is TGTGCCAGCAGCTTAATTTACAATGAGCAGTTCTTC.

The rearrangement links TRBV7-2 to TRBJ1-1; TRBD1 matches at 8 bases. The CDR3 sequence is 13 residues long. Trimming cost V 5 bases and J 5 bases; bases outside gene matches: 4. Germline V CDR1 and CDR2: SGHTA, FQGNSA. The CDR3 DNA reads TGTGCCAGCAGCGGACAGGGAAGGACTGAAGCTTTCTTT. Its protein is CASSGQGRTEAFF.

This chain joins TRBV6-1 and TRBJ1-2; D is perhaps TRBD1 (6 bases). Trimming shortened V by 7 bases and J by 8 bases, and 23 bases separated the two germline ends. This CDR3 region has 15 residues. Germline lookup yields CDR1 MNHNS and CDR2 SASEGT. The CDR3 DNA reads TGTGCCAGCAACGCGCTTGGCTCAGGGGTCGACGGCTACACCTTC. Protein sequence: CASNALGSGVDGYTF.

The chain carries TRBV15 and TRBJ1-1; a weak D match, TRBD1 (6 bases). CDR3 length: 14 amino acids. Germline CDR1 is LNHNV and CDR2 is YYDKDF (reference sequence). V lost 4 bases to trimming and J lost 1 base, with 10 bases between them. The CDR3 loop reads CATSMGTRNTEAFF. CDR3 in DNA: TGTGCCACCAGCATGGGGACAAGGAACACTGAAGCTTTCTTT.

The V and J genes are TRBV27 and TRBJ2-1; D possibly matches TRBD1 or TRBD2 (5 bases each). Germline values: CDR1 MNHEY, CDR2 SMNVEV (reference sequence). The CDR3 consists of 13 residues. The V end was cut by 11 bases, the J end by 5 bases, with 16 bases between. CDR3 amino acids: CAARGVTHNEQFF. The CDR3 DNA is TGTGCCGCCCGAGGGGTAACACACAATGAGCAGTTCTTC.

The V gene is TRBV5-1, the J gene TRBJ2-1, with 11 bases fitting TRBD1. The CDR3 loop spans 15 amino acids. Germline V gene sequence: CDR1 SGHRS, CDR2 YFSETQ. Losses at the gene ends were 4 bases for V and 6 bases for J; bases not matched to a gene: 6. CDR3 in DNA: TGCGCCAGCAGCAAATCCGGGACAGGGGGCAATGAGCAGTTCTTC. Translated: CASSKSGTGGNEQFF.

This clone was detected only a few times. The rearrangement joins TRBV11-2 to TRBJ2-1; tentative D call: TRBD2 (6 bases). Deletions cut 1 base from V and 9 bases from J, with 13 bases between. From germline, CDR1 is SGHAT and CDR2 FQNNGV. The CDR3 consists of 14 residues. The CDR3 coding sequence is TGTGCCAGCAGCTTAGTGGTTCTGGAGGGTGAGCAGTTCTTC. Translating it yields CASSLVVLEGEQFF.

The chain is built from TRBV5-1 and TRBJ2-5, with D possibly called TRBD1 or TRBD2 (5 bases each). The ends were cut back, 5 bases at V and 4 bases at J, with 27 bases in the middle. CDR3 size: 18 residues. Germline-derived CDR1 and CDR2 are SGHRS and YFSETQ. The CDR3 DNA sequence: TGCGCCAGCAGGTGGGGACGATTATCTAGGCTGGGTGGAGAGACCCAGTACTTC. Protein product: CASRWGRLSRLGGETQYF.

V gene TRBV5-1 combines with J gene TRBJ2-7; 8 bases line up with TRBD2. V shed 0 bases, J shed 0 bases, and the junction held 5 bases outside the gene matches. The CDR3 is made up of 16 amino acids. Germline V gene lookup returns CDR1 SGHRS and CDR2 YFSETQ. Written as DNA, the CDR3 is TGCGCCAGCAGCTTGGGTGGGACTAGTCTCTCCTACGAGCAGTACTTC. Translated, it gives CASSLGGTSLSYEQYF.

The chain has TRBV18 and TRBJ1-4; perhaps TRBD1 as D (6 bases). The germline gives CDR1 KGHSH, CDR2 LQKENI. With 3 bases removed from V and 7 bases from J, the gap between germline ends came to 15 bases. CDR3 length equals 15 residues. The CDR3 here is CASSPMAGELEKLFF. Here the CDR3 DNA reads TGTGCCAGCTCACCGATGGCAGGGGAACTTGAAAAACTGTTTTTT. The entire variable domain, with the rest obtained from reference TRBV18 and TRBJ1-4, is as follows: NAGVMQNPRHLVRRRGQEARLRCSPMKGHSHVYWYRQLPEEGLKFMVYLQKENIIDESGMPKERFSAEFPKEGPSILRIQQVVRGDSAAYFCASSPMAGELEKLFFGSGTQLSVL.

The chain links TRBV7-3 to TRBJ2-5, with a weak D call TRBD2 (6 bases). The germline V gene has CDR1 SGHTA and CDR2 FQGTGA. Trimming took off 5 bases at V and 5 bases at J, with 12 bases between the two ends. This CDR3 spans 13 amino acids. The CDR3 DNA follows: TGTGCCAGCAGCCTTGGAGGGCCGGAGACCCAGTACTTC. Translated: CASSLGGPETQYF.

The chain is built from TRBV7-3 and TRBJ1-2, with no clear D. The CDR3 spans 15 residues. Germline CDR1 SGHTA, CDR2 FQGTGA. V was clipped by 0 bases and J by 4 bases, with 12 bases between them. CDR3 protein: CASSLTGTGGYGYTF. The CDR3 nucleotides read TGTGCCAGCAGCTTAACGGGTACGGGAGGCTATGGCTACACCTTC.

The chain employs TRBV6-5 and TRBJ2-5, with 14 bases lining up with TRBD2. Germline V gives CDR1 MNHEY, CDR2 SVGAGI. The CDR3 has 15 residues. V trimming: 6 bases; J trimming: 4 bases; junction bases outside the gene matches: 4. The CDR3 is CASREGLAGVETQYF. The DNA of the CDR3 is TGTGCCAGCAGGGAGGGACTAGCGGGAGTAGAGACCCAGTACTTC.